This T cell receptor beta chain was found in a study of OX40 agonist ivuxolimab in advanced cancers. Study as a whole: Antecedent anti-PD-1, anti-PD-L1 or anti-CTLA-4 therapy was permissible, with 30% to 50% having received some. The study, taken as a whole, reports: Clonal expansion was seen in CD4+ and CD8+ blood T cells by week 6 at 0.1 to 3.0 mg/kg.

Anyone with autoimmune disease history or systemic immunosuppression was excluded. TCRdb's copy holds only in-frame clones and misses some; the assay was immunoSEQ multiplex PCR. The sample consists of roughly 90,000 clones, about 90% of them appearing once. Remarks on this clone: Its matching antigen is unknown.

The CDR3 loop spans 13 amino acids. Germline loops: CDR1 SGHTA, CDR2 FQGNSA. V dropped 0 bases and J dropped 6 bases, with 6 bases sitting between them. The clonotype originates from an adult with an advanced solid tumor such as melanoma, head and neck, liver or kidney cancer. The chain employs TRBV7-2 and TRBJ2-1; D unresolved. The specimen was CD4+ or CD8+ T cells sorted from blood, collected in a trial of the OX40 agonist ivuxolimab. CDR3 protein: CASSLAPRNEQFF. CDR3 nucleotides: TGTGCCAGCAGCTTAGCCCCTCGCAATGAGCAGTTCTTC.